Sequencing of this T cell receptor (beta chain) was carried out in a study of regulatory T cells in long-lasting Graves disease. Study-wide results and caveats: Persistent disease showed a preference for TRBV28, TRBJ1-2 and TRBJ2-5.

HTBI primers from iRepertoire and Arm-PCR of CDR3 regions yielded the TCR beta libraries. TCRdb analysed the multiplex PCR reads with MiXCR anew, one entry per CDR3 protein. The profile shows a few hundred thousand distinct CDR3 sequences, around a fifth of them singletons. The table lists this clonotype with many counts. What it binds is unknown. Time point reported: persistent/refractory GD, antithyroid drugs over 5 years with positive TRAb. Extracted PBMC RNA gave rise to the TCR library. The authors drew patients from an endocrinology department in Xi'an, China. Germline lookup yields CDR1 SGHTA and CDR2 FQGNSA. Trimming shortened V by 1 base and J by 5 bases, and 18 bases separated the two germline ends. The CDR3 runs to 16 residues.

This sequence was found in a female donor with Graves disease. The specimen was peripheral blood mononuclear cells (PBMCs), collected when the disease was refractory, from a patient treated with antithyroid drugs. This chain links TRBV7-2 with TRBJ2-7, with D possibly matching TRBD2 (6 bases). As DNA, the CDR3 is TGTGCCAGCAGCTTAGATGGTGGGAGGCCACCCCACGAGCAGTACTTC. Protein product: CASSLDGGRPPHEQYF.